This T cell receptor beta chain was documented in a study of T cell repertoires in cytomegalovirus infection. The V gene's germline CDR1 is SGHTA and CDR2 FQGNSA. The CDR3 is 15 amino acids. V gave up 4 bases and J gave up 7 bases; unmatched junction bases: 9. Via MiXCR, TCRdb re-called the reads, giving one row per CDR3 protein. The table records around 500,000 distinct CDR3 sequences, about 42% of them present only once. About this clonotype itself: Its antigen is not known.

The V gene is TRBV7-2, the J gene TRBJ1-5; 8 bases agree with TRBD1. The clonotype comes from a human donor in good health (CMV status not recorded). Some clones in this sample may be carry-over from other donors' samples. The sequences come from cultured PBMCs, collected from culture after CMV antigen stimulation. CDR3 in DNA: TGTGCCAGCAGCTCATCAGGGGGCCACAGACAGCCCCAGCATTTT. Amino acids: CASSSSGGHRQPQHF.